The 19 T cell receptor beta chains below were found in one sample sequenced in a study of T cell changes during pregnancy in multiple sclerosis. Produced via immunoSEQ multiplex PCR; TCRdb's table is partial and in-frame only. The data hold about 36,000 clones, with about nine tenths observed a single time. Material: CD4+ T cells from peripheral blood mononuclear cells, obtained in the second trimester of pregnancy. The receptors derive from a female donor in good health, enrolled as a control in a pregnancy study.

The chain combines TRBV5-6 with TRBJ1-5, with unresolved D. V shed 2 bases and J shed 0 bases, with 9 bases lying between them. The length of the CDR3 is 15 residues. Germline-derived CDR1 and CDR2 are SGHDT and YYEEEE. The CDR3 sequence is CASSLSFYSNQPQHF. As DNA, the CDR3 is TGTGCCAGCAGCTTATCTTTTTATAGCAATCAGCCCCAGCATTTT.

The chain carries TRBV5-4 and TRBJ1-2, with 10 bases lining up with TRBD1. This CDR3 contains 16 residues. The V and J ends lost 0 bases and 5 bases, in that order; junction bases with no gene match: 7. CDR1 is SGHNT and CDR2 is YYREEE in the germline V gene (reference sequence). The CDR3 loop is CASSLGQGASIYGYTF. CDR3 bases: TGTGCCAGCAGCTTGGGACAGGGGGCTTCAATTTATGGCTACACCTTC.

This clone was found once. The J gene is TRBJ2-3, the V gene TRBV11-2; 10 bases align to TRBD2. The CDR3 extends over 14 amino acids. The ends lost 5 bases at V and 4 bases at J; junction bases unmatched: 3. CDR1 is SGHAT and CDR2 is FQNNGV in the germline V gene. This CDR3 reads CASSPGLAADTQYF. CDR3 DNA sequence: TGTGCCAGCAGCCCCGGACTAGCGGCAGATACGCAGTATTTT.

CDR3 nucleotides: TGTGCCAGCAGTTCCCCAGACAGGGTCTCTCAGCCCCAGCATTTT. This encodes CASSSPDRVSQPQHF. V is TRBV6-5 and J is TRBJ1-5, with 7 bases lining up with TRBD1. CDR1 MNHEY and CDR2 SVGAGI come from the germline V gene. The J segment lost 6 bases and the V segment lost 4 bases, leaving 9 bases of the junction unmatched. This CDR3 spans 15 amino acids.

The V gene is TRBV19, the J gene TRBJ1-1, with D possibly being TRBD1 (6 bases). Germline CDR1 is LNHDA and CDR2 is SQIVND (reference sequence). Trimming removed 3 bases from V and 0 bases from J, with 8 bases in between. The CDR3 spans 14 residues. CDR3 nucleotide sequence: TGTGCCAGTAGTATGCGACAGGTGAACACTGAAGCTTTCTTT. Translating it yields CASSMRQVNTEAFF.

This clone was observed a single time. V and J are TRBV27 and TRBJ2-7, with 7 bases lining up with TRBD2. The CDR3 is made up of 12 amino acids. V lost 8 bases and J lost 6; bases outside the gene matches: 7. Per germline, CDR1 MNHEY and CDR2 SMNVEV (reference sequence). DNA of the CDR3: TGTGCCAGCCGGGACTATGTAAGCGAGCAGTACTTC. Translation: CASRDYVSEQYF.

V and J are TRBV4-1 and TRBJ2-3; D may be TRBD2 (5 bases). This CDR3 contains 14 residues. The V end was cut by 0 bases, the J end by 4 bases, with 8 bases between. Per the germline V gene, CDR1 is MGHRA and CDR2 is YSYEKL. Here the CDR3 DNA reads TGCGCCAGCAGCCAAGACCCCGGGGCAGATACGCAGTATTTT. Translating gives CASSQDPGADTQYF.

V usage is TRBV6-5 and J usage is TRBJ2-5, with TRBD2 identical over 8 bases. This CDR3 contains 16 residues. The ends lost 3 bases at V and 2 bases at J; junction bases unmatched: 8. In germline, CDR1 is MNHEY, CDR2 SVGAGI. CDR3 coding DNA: TGTGCCAGCAGTTATTCACGTGTAGCGGGACAAGAGACCCAGTACTTC. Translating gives CASSYSRVAGQETQYF.

DNA of the CDR3: TGTGCCAGCACCAAAGGGGGGGCGGGGACCGGGGAGCTGTTTTTT. Amino acid sequence: CASTKGGAGTGELFF. This chain connects TRBV6-1 to TRBJ2-2; TRBD2 might be the D (7 bases). V lost 7 bases, J lost 5 bases, and 17 bases lay in between. Germline V gene sequence: CDR1 MNHNS, CDR2 SASEGT. This CDR3 has 15 residues.

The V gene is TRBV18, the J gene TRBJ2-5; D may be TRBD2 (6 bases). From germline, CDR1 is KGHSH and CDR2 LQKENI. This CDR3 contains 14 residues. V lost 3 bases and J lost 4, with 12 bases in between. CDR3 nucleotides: TGTGCCAGCTCACCCCCCGGCGGGGTAGAGACCCAGTACTTC. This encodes CASSPPGGVETQYF.

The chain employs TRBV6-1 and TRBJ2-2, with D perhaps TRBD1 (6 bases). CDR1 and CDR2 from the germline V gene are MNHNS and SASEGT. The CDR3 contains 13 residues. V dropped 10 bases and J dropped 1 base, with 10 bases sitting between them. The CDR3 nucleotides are TGTGCCACCCCGGGACAGAACACCGGGGAGCTGTTTTTT. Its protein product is CATPGQNTGELFF.

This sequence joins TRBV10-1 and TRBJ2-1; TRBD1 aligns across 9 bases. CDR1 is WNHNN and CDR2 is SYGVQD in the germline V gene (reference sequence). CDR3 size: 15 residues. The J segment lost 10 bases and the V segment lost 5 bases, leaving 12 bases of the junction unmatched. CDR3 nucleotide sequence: TGCGCCAGCAGTAAAGGACAGGGGACCCTTAGCGAGCAGTTCTTC. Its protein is CASSKGQGTLSEQFF.

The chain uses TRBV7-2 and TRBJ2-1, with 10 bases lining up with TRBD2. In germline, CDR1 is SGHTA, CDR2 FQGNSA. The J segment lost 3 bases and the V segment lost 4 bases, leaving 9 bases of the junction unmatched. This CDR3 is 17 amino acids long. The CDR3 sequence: CASSWKALAGLYNEQFF. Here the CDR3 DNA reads TGTGCCAGCAGCTGGAAAGCACTAGCGGGGCTCTACAATGAGCAGTTCTTC.

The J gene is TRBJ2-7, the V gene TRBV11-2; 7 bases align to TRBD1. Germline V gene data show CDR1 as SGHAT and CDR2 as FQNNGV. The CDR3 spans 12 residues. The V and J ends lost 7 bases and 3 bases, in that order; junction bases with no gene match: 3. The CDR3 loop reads CASKGANYEQYF. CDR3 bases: TGTGCCAGCAAGGGGGCGAACTACGAGCAGTACTTC.

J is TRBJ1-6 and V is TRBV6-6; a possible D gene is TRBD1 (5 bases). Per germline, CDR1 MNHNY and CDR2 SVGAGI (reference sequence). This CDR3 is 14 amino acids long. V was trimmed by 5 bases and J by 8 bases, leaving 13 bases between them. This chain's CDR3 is CASSVHIRDSPLHF. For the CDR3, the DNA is TGTGCCAGCAGTGTCCACATCAGGGATTCACCCCTCCACTTT.

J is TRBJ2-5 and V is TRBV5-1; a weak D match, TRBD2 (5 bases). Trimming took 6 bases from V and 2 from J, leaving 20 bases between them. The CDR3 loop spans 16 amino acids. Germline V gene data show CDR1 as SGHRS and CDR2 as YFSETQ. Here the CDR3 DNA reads TGCGCCAGCATTCGGTCCACGGCGGGCACACAAGAGACCCAGTACTTC. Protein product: CASIRSTAGTQETQYF.

DNA for the CDR3: TGCGCCAGCAGCTTGACAGTCAGCCCCACCCGGGAGACCCAGTACTTC. Residues: CASSLTVSPTRETQYF. The genes are TRBV5-1 and TRBJ2-5, with D unclear. Germline V lookup: CDR1 SGHRS, CDR2 YFSETQ. V lost 1 base and J 5 bases, leaving 18 bases between the germline ends. The CDR3 is 16 amino acids.

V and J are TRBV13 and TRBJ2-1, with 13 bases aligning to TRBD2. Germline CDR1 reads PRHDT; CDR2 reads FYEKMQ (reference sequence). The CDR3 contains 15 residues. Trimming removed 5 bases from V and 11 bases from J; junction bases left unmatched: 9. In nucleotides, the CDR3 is TGTGCCAGCAGCCTCCGGACTAGCGGGGGAACTAAGCAGTTCTTC. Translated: CASSLRTSGGTKQFF.

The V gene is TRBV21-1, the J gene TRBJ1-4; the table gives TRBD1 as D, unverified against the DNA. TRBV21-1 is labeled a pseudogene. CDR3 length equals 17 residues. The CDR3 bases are TGTGCCAGCAGCAAAGGGGGGTGCAGGGGAGTCCATGAAAAACTGTTTTTT. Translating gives CASSKGGCRGVHEKLFF.